The T cell receptor (beta chain) under discussion was sequenced for a study of blood T cells in healthy people across ages (dated by TCRdb to the mid-2010s). With respect to the entire study: Template switching captured roughly one uniquely barcoded TCR beta cDNA molecule per two T cells in model experiments. Age-related changes in TCR beta repertoire diversity were measured in the study by deep sequencing normalized with unique cDNA molecular identifiers. Four age groups were formed from the donors: young (average approximately 15 years), middle-aged (approximately 39), aged (approximately 60) and long-lived (roughly 81). To avoid experimental bias, donors of different ages were distributed randomly across sequencing lanes. For two donors (one aged 18 to 30 and one aged 80 or older), the study analyzed two additional independent replicas of 1 million unique cDNA reads from the same blood draw.

The 39 donors, aged roughly 6 to 90 years, were systemically healthy Caucasian individuals from Russia. Roughly 9.5 milliliters of peripheral blood were drawn from each donor into EDTA-treated Vacutainer tubes. Ficoll-Paque density-gradient centrifugation was used to isolate PBMCs, with at least 7 million per sample. Total RNA, at least 6 micrograms per sample, was extracted from PBMCs with Trizol reagent. For every donor, an aliquot of PBMCs went through flow cytometry to measure the percentages of naive CD45RAhigh/CD27high T cells. This clonotype occurred a few times. Its antigen is currently not known. No base-level quality is on record; no much larger clone is a single base apart. Cut back by 3 bases and 2 bases, the V and J ends lie 11 bases apart. From its cysteine to its phenylalanine, the CDR3 spans 15 amino acids. The kept DNA is CDR3 alone, 45 bases in frame from the first base. The germline V gene (reference sequence) supplies CDR1 LNHDA and CDR2 SQIVND.

The library relied on 5' RACE. Sequencing instrument: Illumina HiSeq 2500. The second PCR ran for roughly 7 to 11 cycles and used a J-beta primer mix along with a sample-barcoded 5' primer. Each TCR beta cDNA molecule received a unique molecular identifier from a template-switch 5' adaptor carrying 12 random nucleotides. Each sample yielded at least 2.5 million CDR3-containing paired-end reads. First-strand cDNA synthesis was performed from all RNA using the Mint cDNA synthesis kit, with priming by a TRBC-specific oligonucleotide. All cDNA was treated with uracil-DNA glycosylase and then went through a first 18-cycle PCR with the universal primers M1SS and BC2_uni_R. Processing in the source paper ran as follows. For normalization, 1 million high-quality reads, each with a distinct molecular identifier, were randomly selected from each sample. Reads sharing molecular identifiers were discarded rather than binned into consensus sequences. MiTCR, with a Q25 quality threshold and the strictest error-elimination algorithm, was used for CDR3 identification, clonotype clustering and error correction. Lower-bound total TCR beta diversity was estimated with a nonparametric unseen species model using Euler transformation. Using fastp trimming at Q25 and MiXCR clonotype assembly, TCRdb reanalyzed the public sequencing data and kept in-frame beta chains. A single entry per CDR3 protein holds the most common genes and DNA from its merged rows. The authors' filters were not applied to this entry. Within this sample are fewer than 700,000 distinct CDR3 sequences, with about 43% of them counted one time only. Jointly, the top ten make up around 30% of the sample.

Overall study outcomes, separate from this receptor: Conclusive comparison of naive and antigen-experienced compartments was prevented by the profiling of bulk unsorted PBMCs. Observed TCR beta diversity per million T cells fell roughly linearly with age, and a significant reduction was already apparent by age about 38. Observed TCR beta diversity correlated strongly with the percentage of naive T cells measured by flow cytometry. Estimates of total diversity based on one million sequenced T cells were regarded as lower bounds and as underestimates. Because donor CMV infection status was unknown, age-related changes in expanded clonotypes were potentially confounded. Compared with the aged group, the long-lived group had more naive CD4+ T cells, fewer expanded clones and increased TCR diversity, suggesting age selection.

The clonotype originates from an older man in good health. Material for sequencing was blood. The sequence links TRBV19 to TRBJ1-5; the D gene is perhaps TRBD1, on 6 matching bases. The encoded CDR3 is CASSIPTGRNQPQHF. The bases read TGTGCCAGTAGTATTCCGACAGGACGCAATCAGCCCCAGCATTTT. When the CDR3 is completed using the reference TRBV19 and TRBJ1-5 genes on either side, the full variable domain is DGGITQSPKYLFRKEGQNVTLSCEQNLNHDAMYWYRQDPGQGLRLIYYSQIVNDFQKGDIAEGYSVSREKKESFPLTVTSAQKNPTAFYLCASSIPTGRNQPQHFGDGTRLSIL.